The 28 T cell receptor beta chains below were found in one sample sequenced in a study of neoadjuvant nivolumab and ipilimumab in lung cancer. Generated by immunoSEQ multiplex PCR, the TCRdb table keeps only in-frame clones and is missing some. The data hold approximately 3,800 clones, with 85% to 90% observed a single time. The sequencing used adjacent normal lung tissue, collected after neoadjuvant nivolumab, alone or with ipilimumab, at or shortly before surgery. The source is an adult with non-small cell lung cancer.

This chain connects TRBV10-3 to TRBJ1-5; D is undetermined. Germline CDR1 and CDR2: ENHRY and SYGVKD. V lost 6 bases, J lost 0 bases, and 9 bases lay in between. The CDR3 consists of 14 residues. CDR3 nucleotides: TGTGCCATCAGCCCCGGGGATAGCAATCAGCCCCAGCATTTT. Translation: CAISPGDSNQPQHF.

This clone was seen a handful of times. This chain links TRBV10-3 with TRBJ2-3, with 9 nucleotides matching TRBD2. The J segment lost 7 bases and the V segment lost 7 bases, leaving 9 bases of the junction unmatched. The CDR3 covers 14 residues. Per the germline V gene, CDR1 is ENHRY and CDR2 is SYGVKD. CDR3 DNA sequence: TGTGCCATCAAAGCGGGAGGCACCGTAAATACGCAGTATTTT. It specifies CAIKAGGTVNTQYF.

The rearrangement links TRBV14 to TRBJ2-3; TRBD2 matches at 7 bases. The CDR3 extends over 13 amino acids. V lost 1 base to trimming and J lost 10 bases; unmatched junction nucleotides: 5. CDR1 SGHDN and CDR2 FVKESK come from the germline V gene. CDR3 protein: CASSQAPTSSQYF. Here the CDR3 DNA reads TGTGCCAGCAGCCAAGCACCGACTAGCTCGCAGTATTTT.

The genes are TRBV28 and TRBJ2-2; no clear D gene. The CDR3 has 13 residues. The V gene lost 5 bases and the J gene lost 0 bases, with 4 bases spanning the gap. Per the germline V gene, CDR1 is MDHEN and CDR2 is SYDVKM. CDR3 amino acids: CASSPSNTGELFF. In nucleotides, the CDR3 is TGTGCCAGCAGTCCCTCGAACACCGGGGAGCTGTTTTTT.

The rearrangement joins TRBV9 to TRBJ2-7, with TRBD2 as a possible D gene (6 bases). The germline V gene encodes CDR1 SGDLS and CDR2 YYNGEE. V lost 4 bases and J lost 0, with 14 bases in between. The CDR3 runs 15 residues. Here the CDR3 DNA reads TGTGCCAGCAGCCCACAGGCGGGGAACTCCTACGAGCAGTACTTC. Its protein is CASSPQAGNSYEQYF.

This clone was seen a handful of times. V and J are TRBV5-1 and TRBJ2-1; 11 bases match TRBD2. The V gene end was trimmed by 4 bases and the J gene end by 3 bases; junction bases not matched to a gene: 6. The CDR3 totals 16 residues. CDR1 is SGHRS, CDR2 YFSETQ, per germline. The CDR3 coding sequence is TGCGCCAGCAGCGAGGGACTAGCGGAGAACTACAATGAGCAGTTCTTC. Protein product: CASSEGLAENYNEQFF.

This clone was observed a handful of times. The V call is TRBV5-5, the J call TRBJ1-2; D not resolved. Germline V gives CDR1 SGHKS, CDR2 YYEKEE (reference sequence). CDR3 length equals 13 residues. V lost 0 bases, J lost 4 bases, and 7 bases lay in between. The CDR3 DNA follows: TGTGCCAGCAGCTTGGCTAACCTCTATGGCTACACCTTC. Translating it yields CASSLANLYGYTF.

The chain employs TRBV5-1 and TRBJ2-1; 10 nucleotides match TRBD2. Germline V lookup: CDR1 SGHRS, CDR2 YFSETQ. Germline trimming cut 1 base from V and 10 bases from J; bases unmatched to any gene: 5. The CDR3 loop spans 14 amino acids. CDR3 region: CASSLSLAGAEQFF. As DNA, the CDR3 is TGCGCCAGCAGCTTGTCCCTAGCGGGAGCAGAGCAGTTCTTC.

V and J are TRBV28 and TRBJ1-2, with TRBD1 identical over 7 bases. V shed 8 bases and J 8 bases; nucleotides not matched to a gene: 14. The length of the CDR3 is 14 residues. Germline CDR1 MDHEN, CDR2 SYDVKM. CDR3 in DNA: TGTGCCAGCTTCATACCCCGACAGGGTGAGGGCTACACCTTC. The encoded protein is CASFIPRQGEGYTF.

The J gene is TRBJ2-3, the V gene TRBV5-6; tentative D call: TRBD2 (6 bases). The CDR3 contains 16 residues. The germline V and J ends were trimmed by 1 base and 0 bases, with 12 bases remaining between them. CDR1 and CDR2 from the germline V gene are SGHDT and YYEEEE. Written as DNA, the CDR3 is TGTGCCAGCAGCTTGCTGGCGGGATCTAGCACAGATACGCAGTATTTT. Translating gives CASSLLAGSSTDTQYF.

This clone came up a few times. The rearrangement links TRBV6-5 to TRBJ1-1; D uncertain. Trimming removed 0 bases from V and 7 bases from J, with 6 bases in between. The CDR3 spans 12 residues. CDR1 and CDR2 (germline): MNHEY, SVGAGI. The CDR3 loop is CASSYSQSEAFF. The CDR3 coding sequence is TGTGCCAGCAGTTACTCACAGAGTGAAGCTTTCTTT.

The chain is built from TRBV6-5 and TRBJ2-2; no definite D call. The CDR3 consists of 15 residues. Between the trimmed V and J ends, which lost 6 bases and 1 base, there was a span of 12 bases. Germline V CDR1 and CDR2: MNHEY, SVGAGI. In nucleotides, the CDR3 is TGTGCCAGCAGGATTTTTTCATTGAACACCGGGGAGCTGTTTTTT. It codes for CASRIFSLNTGELFF.

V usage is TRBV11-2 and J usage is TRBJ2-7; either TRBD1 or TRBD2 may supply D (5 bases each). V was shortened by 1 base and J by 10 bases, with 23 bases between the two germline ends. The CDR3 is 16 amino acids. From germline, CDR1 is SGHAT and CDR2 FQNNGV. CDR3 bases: TGTGCCAGCAGCTTAGCCGGGACGGTTATCAAAAAGGGACAGTACTTC. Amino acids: CASSLAGTVIKKGQYF.

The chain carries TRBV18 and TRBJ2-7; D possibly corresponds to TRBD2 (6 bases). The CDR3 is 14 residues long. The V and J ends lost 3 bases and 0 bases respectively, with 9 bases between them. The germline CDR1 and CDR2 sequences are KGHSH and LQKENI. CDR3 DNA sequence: TGTGCCAGCTCACCCGGGGGTAGCTCCTACGAGCAGTACTTC. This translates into CASSPGGSSYEQYF. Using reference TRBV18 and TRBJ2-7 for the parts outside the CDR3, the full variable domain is NAGVMQNPRHLVRRRGQEARLRCSPMKGHSHVYWYRQLPEEGLKFMVYLQKENIIDESGMPKERFSAEFPKEGPSILRIQQVVRGDSAAYFCASSPGGSSYEQYFGPGTRLTVT.

In DNA, the CDR3 is TGCGCCAGCAGACGCGGGAGTCTCGACAATGAGCAGTTCTTC. Translation: CASRRGSLDNEQFF. This rearrangement joins TRBV5-1 to TRBJ2-1; 7 bases are a match to TRBD2. The germline CDR1 and CDR2 sequences are SGHRS and YFSETQ. CDR3 length: 14 amino acids. With V trimmed by 5 bases and J by 5 bases, 7 bases remained unmatched.

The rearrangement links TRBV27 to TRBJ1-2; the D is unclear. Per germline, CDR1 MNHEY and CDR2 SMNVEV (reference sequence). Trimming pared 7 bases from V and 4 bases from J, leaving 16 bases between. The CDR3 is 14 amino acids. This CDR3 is CASKPGSLGYGYTF. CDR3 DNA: TGTGCCAGCAAGCCGGGTAGCTTAGGCTATGGCTACACCTTC.

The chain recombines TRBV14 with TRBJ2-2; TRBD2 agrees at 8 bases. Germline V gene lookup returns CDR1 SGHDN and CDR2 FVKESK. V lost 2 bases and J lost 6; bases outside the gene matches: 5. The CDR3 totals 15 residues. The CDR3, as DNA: TGTGCCAGCAGCCAACGCTACGGGGGGGCCGGGGAGCTGTTTTTT. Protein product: CASSQRYGGAGELFF.

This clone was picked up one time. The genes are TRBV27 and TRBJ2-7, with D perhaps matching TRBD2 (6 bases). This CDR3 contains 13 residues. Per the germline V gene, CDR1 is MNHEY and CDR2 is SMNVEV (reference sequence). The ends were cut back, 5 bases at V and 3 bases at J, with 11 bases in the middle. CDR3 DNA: TGTGCCAGCAGTCGCGGGACCGACTACGAGCAGTACTTC. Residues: CASSRGTDYEQYF.

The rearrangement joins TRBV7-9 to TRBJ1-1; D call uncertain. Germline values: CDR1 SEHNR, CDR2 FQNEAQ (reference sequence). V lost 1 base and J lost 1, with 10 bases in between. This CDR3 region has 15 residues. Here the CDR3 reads CASSLGRRQNTEAFF. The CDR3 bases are TGTGCCAGCAGCTTAGGCAGGAGACAGAACACTGAAGCTTTCTTT.

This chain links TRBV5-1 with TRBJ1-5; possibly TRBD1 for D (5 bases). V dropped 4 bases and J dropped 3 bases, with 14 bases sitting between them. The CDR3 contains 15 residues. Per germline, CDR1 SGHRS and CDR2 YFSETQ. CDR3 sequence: CASSPAGANNQPQHF. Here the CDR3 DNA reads TGCGCCAGCAGCCCGGCCGGGGCTAACAATCAGCCCCAGCATTTT.

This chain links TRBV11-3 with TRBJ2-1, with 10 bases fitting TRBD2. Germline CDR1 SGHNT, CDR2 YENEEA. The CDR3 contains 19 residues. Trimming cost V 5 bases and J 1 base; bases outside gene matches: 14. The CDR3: CASSRGRQGLAESYNEQFF. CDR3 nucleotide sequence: TGTGCCAGCAGCAGAGGGAGACAAGGACTAGCGGAGTCCTACAATGAGCAGTTCTTC.

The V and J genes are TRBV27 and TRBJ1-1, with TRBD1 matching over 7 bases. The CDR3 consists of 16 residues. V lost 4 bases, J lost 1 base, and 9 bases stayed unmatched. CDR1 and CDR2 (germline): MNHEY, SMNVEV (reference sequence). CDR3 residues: CASSSPGQRANTEAFF. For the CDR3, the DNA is TGTGCCAGCAGTTCCCCGGGACAGAGGGCGAACACTGAAGCTTTCTTT.

This CDR3 is CASKGSGGYYEQYF. CDR3 nucleotides: TGCGCCAGCAAAGGGTCAGGGGGATACTACGAGCAGTACTTC. This chain joins TRBV10-2 and TRBJ2-7; 7 bases map to TRBD1. The CDR3 runs 14 residues. Unmatched junction bases numbered 9, after V lost 7 bases and J lost 3 bases. Germline CDR1 reads WSHSY; CDR2 reads SAAADI.

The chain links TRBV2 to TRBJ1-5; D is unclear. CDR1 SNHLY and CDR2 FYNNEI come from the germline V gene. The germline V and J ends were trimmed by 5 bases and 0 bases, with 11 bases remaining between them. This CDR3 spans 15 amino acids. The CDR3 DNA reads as TGTGCCAGCAGTCGACTCGGAGGTAGCAATCAGCCCCAGCATTTT. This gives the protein CASSRLGGSNQPQHF.

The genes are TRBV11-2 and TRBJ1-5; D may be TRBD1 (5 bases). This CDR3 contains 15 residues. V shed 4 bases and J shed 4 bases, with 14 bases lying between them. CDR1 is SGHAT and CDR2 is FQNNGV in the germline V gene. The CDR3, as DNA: TGTGCCAGCAGCTCCGAGGGACTTAGGAATCAGCCCCAGCATTTT. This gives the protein CASSSEGLRNQPQHF.

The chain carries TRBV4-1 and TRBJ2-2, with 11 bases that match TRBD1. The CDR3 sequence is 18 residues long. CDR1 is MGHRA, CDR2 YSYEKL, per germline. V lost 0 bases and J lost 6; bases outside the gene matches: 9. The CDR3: CASSQDKRDRGVPGELFF. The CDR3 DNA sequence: TGCGCCAGCAGCCAAGATAAGAGGGACAGGGGGGTCCCCGGGGAGCTGTTTTTT.

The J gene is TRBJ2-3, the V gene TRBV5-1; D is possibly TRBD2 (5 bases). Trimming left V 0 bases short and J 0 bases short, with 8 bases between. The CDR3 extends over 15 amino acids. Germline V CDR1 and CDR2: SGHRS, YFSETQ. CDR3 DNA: TGCGCCAGCAGCTTGGCCAGGACTAGCACAGATACGCAGTATTTT. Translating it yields CASSLARTSTDTQYF.

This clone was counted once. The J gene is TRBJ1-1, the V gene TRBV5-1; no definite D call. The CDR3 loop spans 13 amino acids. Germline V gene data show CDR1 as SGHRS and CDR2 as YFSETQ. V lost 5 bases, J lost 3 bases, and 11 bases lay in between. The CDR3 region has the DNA TGCGCCAGCAGACTCGGAGTGGACACTGAAGCTTTCTTT. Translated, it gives CASRLGVDTEAFF.